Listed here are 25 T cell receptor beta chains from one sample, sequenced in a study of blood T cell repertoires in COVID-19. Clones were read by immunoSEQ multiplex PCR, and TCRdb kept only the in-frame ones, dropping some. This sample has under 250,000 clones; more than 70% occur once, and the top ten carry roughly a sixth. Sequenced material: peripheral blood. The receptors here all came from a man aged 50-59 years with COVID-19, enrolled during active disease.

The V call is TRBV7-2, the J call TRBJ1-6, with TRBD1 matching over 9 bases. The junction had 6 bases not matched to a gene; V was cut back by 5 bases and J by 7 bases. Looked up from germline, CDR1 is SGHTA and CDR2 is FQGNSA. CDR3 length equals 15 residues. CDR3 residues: CASSRTGEVNSPLHF. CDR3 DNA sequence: TGTGCCAGCAGCAGGACAGGGGAAGTGAATTCACCCCTCCACTTT.

CDR3 loop: CASSFLEGQSGYTF. The CDR3 bases are TGTGCCAGCAGTTTCCTGGAGGGGCAGAGTGGCTACACCTTC. The chain carries TRBV28 and TRBJ1-2; D is perhaps TRBD1 (5 bases). CDR1 and CDR2 (germline): MDHEN, SYDVKM. V shed 3 bases and J shed 7 bases, with 15 bases lying between them. The CDR3 totals 14 residues.

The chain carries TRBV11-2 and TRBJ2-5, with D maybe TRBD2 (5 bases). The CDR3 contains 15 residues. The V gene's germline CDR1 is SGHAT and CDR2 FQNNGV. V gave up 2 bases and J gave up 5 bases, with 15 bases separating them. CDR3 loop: CASSLSGRPDETQYF. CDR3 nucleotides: TGTGCCAGCAGCTTAAGTGGGAGACCTGACGAGACCCAGTACTTC.

The CDR3 spells CASSVTSSNEQFF. The DNA for the CDR3 is TGTGCCAGCAGCGTTACTAGCTCGAATGAGCAGTTCTTC. The chain employs TRBV9 and TRBJ2-1, with D perhaps matching TRBD2 (6 bases). The CDR3 extends over 13 amino acids. The germline V gene encodes CDR1 SGDLS and CDR2 YYNGEE. V shed 2 bases and J shed 7 bases, with 10 bases lying between them.

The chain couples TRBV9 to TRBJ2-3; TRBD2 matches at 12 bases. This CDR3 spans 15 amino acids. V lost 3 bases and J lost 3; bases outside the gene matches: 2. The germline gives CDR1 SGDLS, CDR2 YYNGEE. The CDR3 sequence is CASSETSGRTDTQYF. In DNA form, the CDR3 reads TGTGCCAGCAGCGAAACTAGCGGGAGGACAGATACGCAGTATTTT. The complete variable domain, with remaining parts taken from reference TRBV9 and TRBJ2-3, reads DSGVTQTPKHLITATGQRVTLRCSPRSGDLSVYWYQQSLDQGLQFLIQYYNGEERAKGNILERFSAQQFPDLHSELNLSSLELGDSALYFCASSETSGRTDTQYFGPGTRLTVL.

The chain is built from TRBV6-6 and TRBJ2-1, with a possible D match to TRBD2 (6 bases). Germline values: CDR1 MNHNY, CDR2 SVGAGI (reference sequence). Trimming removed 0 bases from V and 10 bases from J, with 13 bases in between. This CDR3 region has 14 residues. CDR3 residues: CASSYSGREREQFF. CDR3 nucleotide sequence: TGTGCCAGCAGTTACTCTGGCCGGGAGAGGGAGCAGTTCTTC.

This chain's CDR3 is CASSTRTGGNEQFF. CDR3 DNA: TGTGCCAGTAGTACCCGGACAGGGGGCAATGAGCAGTTCTTC. V and J are TRBV19 and TRBJ2-1; the match to TRBD1 covers 10 bases. This CDR3 has 14 amino acids. Germline CDR1 and CDR2: LNHDA and SQIVND (reference sequence). Trimming removed 4 bases from V and 6 bases from J; junction bases left unmatched: 3.

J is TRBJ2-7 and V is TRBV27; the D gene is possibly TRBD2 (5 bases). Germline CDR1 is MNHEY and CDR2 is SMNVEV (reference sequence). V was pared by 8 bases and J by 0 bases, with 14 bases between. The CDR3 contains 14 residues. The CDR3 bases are TGTGCCAGCCAAATTAGCGTGTACTCCTACGAGCAGTACTTC. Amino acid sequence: CASQISVYSYEQYF.

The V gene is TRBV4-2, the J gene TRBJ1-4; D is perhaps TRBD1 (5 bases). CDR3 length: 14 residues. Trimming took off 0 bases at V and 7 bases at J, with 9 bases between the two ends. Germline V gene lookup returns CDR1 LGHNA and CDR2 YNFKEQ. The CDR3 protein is CASSQDQGSEKLFF. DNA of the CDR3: TGTGCCAGCAGCCAAGATCAGGGCAGTGAAAAACTGTTTTTT.

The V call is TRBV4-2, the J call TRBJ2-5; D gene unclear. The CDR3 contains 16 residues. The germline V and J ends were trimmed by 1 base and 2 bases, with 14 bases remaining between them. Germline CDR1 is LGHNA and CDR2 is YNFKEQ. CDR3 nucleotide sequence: TGTGCCAGCAGCCAAGTATCAGCGACTTTACAAGAGACCCAGTACTTC. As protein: CASSQVSATLQETQYF.

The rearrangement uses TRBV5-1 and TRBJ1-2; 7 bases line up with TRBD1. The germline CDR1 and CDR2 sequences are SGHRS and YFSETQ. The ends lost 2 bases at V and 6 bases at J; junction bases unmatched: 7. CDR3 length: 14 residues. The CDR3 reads CASSFTDRENGYTF. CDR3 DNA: TGCGCCAGCAGCTTTACTGACAGGGAGAATGGCTACACCTTC.

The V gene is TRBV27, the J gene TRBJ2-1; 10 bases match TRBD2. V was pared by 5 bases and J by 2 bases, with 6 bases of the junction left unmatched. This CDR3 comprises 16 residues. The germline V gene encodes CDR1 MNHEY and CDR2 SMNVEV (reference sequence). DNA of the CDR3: TGTGCCAGCAGTCACCTTAGCGGGGGGCCCTACAATGAGCAGTTCTTC. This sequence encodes CASSHLSGGPYNEQFF.

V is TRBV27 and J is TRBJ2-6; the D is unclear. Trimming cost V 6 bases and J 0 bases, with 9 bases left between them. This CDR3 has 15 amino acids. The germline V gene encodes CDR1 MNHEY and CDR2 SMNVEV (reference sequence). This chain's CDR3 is CASSPEYSGANVLTF. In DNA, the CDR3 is TGTGCCAGCAGCCCAGAATACTCTGGGGCCAACGTCCTGACTTTC. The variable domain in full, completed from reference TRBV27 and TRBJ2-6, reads EAQVTQNPRYLITVTGKKLTVTCSQNMNHEYMSWYRQDPGLGLRQIYYSMNVEVTDKGDVPEGYKVSRKEKRNFPLILESPSPNQTSLYFCASSPEYSGANVLTFGAGSRLTVL.

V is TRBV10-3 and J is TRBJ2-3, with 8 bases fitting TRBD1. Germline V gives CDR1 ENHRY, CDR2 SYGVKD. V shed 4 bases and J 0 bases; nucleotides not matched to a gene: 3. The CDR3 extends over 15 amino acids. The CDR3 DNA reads TGTGCCATCAGTGGGCGGACAGGGAGCACAGATACGCAGTATTTT. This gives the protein CAISGRTGSTDTQYF.

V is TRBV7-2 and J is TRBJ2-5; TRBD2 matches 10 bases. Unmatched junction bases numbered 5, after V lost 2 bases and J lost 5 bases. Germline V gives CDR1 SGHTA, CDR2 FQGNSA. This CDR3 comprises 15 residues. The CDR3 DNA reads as TGTGCCAGCAGCTTACTAGCGGGAGAGAGGGAGACCCAGTACTTC. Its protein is CASSLLAGERETQYF.

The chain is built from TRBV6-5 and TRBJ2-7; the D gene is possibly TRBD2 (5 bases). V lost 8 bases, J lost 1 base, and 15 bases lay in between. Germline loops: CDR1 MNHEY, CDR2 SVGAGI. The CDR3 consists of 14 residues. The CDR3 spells CASLGVGDSYEQYF. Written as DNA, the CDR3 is TGTGCCAGCCTGGGCGTCGGGGATTCCTACGAGCAGTACTTC.

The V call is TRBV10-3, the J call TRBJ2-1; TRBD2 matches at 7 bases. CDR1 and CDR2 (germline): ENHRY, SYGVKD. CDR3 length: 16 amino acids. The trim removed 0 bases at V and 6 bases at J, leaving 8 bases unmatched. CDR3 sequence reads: CAISESLAGAFNEQFF. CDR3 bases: TGTGCCATCAGTGAGTCTTTGGCGGGAGCCTTCAATGAGCAGTTCTTC.

DNA for the CDR3: TGTGCCAGCAGCAATAGCGGGGCCAGGGGGAATGAGCAGTTCTTC. Translated: CASSNSGARGNEQFF. The V call is TRBV7-8, the J call TRBJ2-1; tentatively, D is TRBD2 (8 bases). The germline V gene encodes CDR1 SGHVS and CDR2 FQNEAQ. This CDR3 comprises 15 residues. Trimming took 5 bases from V and 7 from J, leaving 18 bases between them.

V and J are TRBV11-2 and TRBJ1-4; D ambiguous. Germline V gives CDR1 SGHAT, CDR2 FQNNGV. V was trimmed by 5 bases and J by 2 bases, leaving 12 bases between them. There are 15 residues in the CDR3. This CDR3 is CASSPGVGTNEKLFF. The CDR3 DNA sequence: TGTGCCAGCAGCCCAGGTGTCGGCACTAATGAAAAACTGTTTTTT. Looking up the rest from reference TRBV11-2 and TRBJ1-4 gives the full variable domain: EAGVAQSPRYKIIEKRQSVAFWCNPISGHATLYWYQQILGQGPKLLIQFQNNGVVDDSQLPKDRFSAERLKGVDSTLKIQPAKLEDSAVYLCASSPGVGTNEKLFFGSGTQLSVL.

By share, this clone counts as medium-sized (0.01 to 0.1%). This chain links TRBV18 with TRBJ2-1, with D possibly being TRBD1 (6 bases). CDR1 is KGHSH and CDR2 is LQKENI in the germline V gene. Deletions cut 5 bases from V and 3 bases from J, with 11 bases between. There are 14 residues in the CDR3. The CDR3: CASSYTGYYNEQFF. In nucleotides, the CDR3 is TGTGCCAGCTCATATACAGGGTACTACAATGAGCAGTTCTTC.

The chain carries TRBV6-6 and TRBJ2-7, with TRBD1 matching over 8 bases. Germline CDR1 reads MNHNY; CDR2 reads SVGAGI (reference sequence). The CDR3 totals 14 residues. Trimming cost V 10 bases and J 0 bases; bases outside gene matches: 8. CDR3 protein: CATGGQAISYEQYF. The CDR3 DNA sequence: TGTGCCACCGGGGGACAGGCTATCTCCTACGAGCAGTACTTC.

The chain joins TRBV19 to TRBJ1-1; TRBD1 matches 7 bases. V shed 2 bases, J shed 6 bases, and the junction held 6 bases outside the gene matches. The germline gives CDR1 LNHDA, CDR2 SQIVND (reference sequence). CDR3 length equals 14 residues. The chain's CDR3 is CASSITQGRAEAFF. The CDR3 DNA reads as TGTGCCAGTAGTATAACACAGGGGCGAGCTGAAGCTTTCTTT.

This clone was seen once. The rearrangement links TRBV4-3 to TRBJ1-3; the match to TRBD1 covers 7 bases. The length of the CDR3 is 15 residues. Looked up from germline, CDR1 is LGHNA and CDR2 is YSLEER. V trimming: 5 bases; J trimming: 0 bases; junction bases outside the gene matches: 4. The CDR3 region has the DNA TGCGCCAGCAGCTCGGGACAGAACTCTGGAAACACCATATATTTT. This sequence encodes CASSSGQNSGNTIYF.

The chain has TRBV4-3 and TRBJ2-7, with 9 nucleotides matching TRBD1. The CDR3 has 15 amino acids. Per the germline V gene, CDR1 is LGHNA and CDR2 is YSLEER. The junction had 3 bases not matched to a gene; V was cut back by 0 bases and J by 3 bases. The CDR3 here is CASSQEGGQGYEQYF. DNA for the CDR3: TGCGCCAGCAGCCAAGAAGGGGGACAGGGCTACGAGCAGTACTTC.

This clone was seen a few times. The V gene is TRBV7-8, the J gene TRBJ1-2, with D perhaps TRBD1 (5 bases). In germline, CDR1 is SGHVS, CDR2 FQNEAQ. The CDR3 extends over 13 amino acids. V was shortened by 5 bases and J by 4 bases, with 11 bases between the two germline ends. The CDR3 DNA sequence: TGTGCCAGCAGCCCAAGACAGTCCTATGGCTACACCTTC. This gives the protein CASSPRQSYGYTF. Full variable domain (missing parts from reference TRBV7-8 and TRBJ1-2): GAGVSQSPRYKVAKRGQDVALRCDPISGHVSLFWYQQALGQGPEFLTYFQNEAQLDKSGLPSDRFFAERPEGSVSTLKIQRTQQEDSAVYLCASSPRQSYGYTFGSGTRLTVV.